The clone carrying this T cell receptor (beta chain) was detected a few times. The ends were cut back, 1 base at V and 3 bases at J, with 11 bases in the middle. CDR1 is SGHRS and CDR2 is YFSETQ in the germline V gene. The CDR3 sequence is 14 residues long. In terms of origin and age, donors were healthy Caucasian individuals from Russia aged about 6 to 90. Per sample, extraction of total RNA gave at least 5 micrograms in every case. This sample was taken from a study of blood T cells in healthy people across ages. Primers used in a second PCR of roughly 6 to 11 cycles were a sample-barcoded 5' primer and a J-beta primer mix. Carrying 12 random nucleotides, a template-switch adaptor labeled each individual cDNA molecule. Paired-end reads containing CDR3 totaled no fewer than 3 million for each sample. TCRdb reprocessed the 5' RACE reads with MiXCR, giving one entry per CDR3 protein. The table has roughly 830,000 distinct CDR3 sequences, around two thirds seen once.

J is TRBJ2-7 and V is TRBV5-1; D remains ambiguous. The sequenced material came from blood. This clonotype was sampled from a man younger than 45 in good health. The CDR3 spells CASSLIVRDYEQYF. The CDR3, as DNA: TGCGCCAGCAGCTTGATCGTCAGAGACTACGAGCAGTACTTC.